The entry below describes one T cell receptor beta chain. Which antigen it targets is not known. Base qualities are not at hand, and no much larger clone is one base apart. DNA was extracted from blood mononuclear cells, and the same DNA was used for both TCR and STAT3 sequencing. This sample was taken from a study of STAT3 mutations in large granular lymphocyte leukemia (dated by TCRdb to the late 2010s). Describing the broader study: Roughly half of the T-LGLL patients who were sequenced longitudinally carried canonical activating STAT3 mutations. Over half of the T-LGLL patients were given one or more immunosuppressive therapy regimens, and 40% of the treated patients had a hematologic response. To reconstruct clonal hierarchy and dynamics, serial deep sequencing of TCRbeta CDR3 and STAT3 was performed in patients with T-cell large granular lymphocyte leukemia. From an initial cohort of 207 LGL patients, under 20 representative T-LGLL cases were picked for longitudinal TCRbeta and STAT3 sequencing. A couple of patients with natural killer LGL leukemia were also sequenced longitudinally as controls within the study. For each patient, sequencing was performed at an average of roughly 4 time points, with a range of 2 to 8 samplings.

Per the germline V gene, SGHDT is the CDR1 and YYEEEE is the CDR2. V is cut by 1 base and J by 0 bases, and the space between the germline ends is 11 bases. The CDR3 contains 15 residues, cysteine and phenylalanine counted. The kept DNA is CDR3 alone, 45 bases in frame from the first base. An Illumina MiSeq was used to sequence the TCRbeta libraries, yielding an average of about 40,000 productive templates per sample. TCRbeta CDR3 libraries were generated with the immunoSEQ assay using multiplex PCR amplification. The paper's processing steps were these. Repertoire diversity was calculated as previously defined, with values near 0 taken to indicate extremely monoclonal samples. The table was pulled from immuneACCESS by TCRdb, which kept in-frame rearrangements only. Such tables lose some clones; where checked, under half of the loss comes from unresolved V genes, and the rest has no known cause. V and J calls and clone size come straight from that table; D and trimming were deduced from the DNA. The sample contains thousands of clones, 75% to 90% of them found a single time. 85% to 95% of the sample goes to the ten largest clones.

What the work shows at the level of the full study, not this receptor alone: At least one immunodominant TCRbeta clonotype was present in every T-LGLL patient, and multiple immunodominant subclonotypes appeared in about half of the T-LGLL patients. In several patients, dominant TCR clone burden exceeded STAT3 mutant burden, suggesting STAT3 mutation arose secondarily within a pre-expanded clone. In about 30% of the 18 patients, TCR clonotype switching occurred after therapy, and every newly emerging clone was STAT3 wild type. Persisting codominant clonotypes in some patients meant a small but highly pathogenic clone may have been missed. Because no samples were available when a clone first appeared, clonal expansion was inferred from samplings taken at other points. The linking of therapy response to changes in TCR clonal burden was complicated by variable intervals between samplings and differing treatment regimens.

This clonotype was obtained from a woman in her 70s with T-cell large granular lymphocyte leukemia. Some clones in this sample may be carry-over from other donors' samples. The age is the age at diagnosis. The V gene is TRBV5-6 and the J gene is TRBJ2-7, and TRBD1 may be the D gene, going by 5 matching bases. Sequencing was done on a sample of peripheral blood mononuclear cells. The DNA sequence is TGTGCCAGCAGCTTGCAGCAGGGCTACTCCTACGAGCAGTACTTC. It translates to CASSLQQGYSYEQYF.